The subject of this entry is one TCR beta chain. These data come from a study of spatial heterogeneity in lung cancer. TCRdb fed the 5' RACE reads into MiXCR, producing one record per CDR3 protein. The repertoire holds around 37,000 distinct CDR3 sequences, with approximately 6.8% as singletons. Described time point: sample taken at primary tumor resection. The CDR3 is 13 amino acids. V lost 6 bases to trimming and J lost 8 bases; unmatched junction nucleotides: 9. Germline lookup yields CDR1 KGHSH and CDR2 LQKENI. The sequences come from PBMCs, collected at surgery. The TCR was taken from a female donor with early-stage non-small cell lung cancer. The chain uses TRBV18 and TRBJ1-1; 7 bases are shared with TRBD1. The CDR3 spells CASSRTRDREAFF. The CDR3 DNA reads TGTGCCAGCTCGCGAACTCGGGACAGAGAAGCTTTCTTT.